This TCR beta chain emerged from a study of glioma-infiltrating T cells. This CDR3 has 13 residues. Germline CDR1 reads DFQATT; CDR2 reads SNEGSKA (reference sequence). V lost 3 bases to trimming and J lost 7 bases; unmatched junction nucleotides: 2. The iRepertoire nested amplicon-rescue multiplex PCR amplified TCR alpha and beta CDR3s from RNA. In TCRdb, the multiplex PCR reads were re-called with MiXCR into one record per CDR3 protein. The sample lists 44,000 or so distinct CDR3 sequences; 20% to 25% were seen once. This receptor was identified in a human donor with low-grade glioma or glioblastoma, undergoing nonglioma brain surgery, or in good health (not recorded which). The genes are TRBV20-1 and TRBJ2-1, with TRBD2 matching 11 bases. The specimen sequenced was glioma tissue, nonneoplastic brain tissue, or PBMCs (not recorded which). The CDR3 DNA reads TGCAGTGCTAGGGCTAGCGGGGGGAATGAGCAGTTCTTC. It is translated as CSARASGGNEQFF.